This paragraph reports one T cell receptor beta chain. Its antigen is not known. V was trimmed by 6 bases and J by 7 bases, leaving 9 bases between them. The germline CDR1 and CDR2 sequences are SQVTM and ANQGSEA. This CDR3 is built from 11 residues. TCRdb redid the calling of the reads with MiXCR, one entry per CDR3 protein. The data hold about 230,000 distinct CDR3 sequences, with about 5.9% observed a single time. These data come from a study of T cell repertoires in cytomegalovirus infection. Study details: A matching HLA type, together with CMV infection, was signaled by public TCR beta signatures. Study-level results: There were HLA-C-restricted CMV-specific TCR beta clonotypes dominating the ex vivo response. Carriage of CMV together with the relevant HLA was identifiable through cumulative public TCR beta family frequency.

The V and J genes are TRBV29-1 and TRBJ1-4, with D possibly matching TRBD1 (6 bases). The receptor's source is a human donor in good health (CMV status not recorded). Some clones in this sample may be carry-over from other donors' samples. The sequencing input was PBMCs. CDR3 sequence: CSVQQGEKLFF. Written as DNA, the CDR3 is TGCAGCGTCCAACAGGGTGAAAAACTGTTTTTT.